This T cell receptor beta chain was found in a study of control samples from healthy donors and cancer patients. Only in-frame clones appear in the TCRdb table, and some are missing; sequencing was by immunoSEQ multiplex PCR. The repertoire holds about 150,000 clones, with around 90% as singletons. The V gene lost 2 bases and the J gene lost 1 base, with 9 bases spanning the gap. Germline CDR1 SGHNT, CDR2 YYREEE (reference sequence). The CDR3 has 14 amino acids. The source is a man aged 18 to 30 in good health. This chain joins TRBV5-4 and TRBJ2-5; D uncertain. Material for sequencing was blood. The CDR3 loop reads CASSFRPPQETQYF. CDR3 nucleotides: TGTGCCAGCAGCTTTAGACCCCCCCAAGAGACCCAGTACTTC.